Listed below are T cell receptor beta chains from one sample, sequenced in a study of T cell responses to AZD1222 COVID-19 vaccine. Measured with immunoSEQ multiplex PCR; TCRdb has only the in-frame clones, and not every one. Of 150,000 or so clones in the sample, about 89% were seen once. Sequenced here: peripheral blood, sampled on day 0 of AZD1222 vaccination. All receptors come from an adult in good health. Both conserved end residues are part of each CDR3. D genes are given only for firm matches. Not every row has a clone size; where given, it reads once, few, many or a size class.

v_call: TRBV27; cdr3_length: 13; d_call: NA; j_call: TRBJ2-7; clone_size: NA; cdr3_aa: CASSLRDVREQYF; cdr3_nt: TGTGCCAGCAGTTTACGGGATGTGAGGGAGCAGTACTTC
v_call: TRBV5-1; cdr3_length: 14; d_call: NA; j_call: TRBJ1-4; clone_size: NA; cdr3_aa: CASSLDSNNEKLFF; cdr3_nt: TGCGCCAGCAGCCTTGACAGCAATAATGAAAAACTGTTTTTT
v_call: TRBV15; cdr3_length: 14; d_call: NA; j_call: TRBJ2-2; clone_size: NA; cdr3_aa: CATSSYQGPGELFF; cdr3_nt: TGTGCCACCAGCTCCTACCAGGGACCCGGGGAGCTGTTTTTT
v_call: TRBV12-2; cdr3_length: 18; d_call: NA; j_call: TRBJ1-2; clone_size: NA; cdr3_aa: CASRLICVRGTATYGYTF; cdr3_nt: TGTGCAAGTCGCCTCATCTGCGTCAGAGGGACAGCCACATATGGCTACACCTTC
v_call: TRBV18; cdr3_length: 15; d_call: TRBD2; j_call: TRBJ2-1; clone_size: few; cdr3_aa: CASSPGIAGVIEQFF; cdr3_nt: TGTGCCAGCTCACCAGGGATAGCGGGGGTGATTGAGCAGTTCTTC
v_call: TRBV6-5; cdr3_length: 12; d_call: NA; j_call: TRBJ2-7; clone_size: NA; cdr3_aa: CASRDGSYEQYF; cdr3_nt: TGTGCCAGCAGGGACGGATCTTACGAGCAGTACTTC
v_call: TRBV6-5; cdr3_length: 14; d_call: NA; j_call: TRBJ1-3; clone_size: NA; cdr3_aa: CASGPWGWGNTIYF; cdr3_nt: TGTGCCAGCGGCCCCTGGGGGTGGGGAAACACCATATATTTT
v_call: TRBV3-1/TRBV3-2; cdr3_length: 13; d_call: NA; j_call: TRBJ2-7; clone_size: NA; cdr3_aa: CASSPRDPDEQYF; cdr3_nt: TGTGCCAGCAGCCCCCGGGACCCTGACGAGCAGTACTTC
v_call: TRBV19; cdr3_length: 13; d_call: NA; j_call: TRBJ1-5; clone_size: NA; cdr3_aa: CASNRDLNQPQHF; cdr3_nt: TGTGCCAGTAACCGGGACCTCAATCAGCCCCAGCATTTT
v_call: TRBV5-8; cdr3_length: 12; d_call: NA; j_call: TRBJ1-2; clone_size: NA; cdr3_aa: CASSSLPGAVGF; cdr3_nt: TGTGCCAGCAGCTCCCTTCCGGGCGCCGTAGGCTTC
v_call: TRBV7-2; cdr3_length: 15; d_call: TRBD2; j_call: TRBJ2-1; clone_size: NA; cdr3_aa: CASSSRTSGDNEQFF; cdr3_nt: TGTGCCAGCAGCTCTCGGACTAGCGGGGACAATGAGCAGTTCTTC
v_call: TRBV3-1/TRBV3-2; cdr3_length: 12; d_call: NA; j_call: TRBJ2-7; clone_size: NA; cdr3_aa: CASSQQMGEQYF; cdr3_nt: TGTGCCAGCAGCCAACAAATGGGCGAGCAGTACTTC
v_call: TRBV30; cdr3_length: 13; d_call: TRBD1; j_call: TRBJ1-1; clone_size: NA; cdr3_aa: CAWEQGMNTEAFF; cdr3_nt: TGTGCCTGGGAACAGGGGATGAACACTGAAGCTTTCTTT
v_call: TRBV30; cdr3_length: 15; d_call: NA; j_call: TRBJ1-4; clone_size: NA; cdr3_aa: CAWSVITGLNEKLFF; cdr3_nt: TGTGCCTGGAGTGTAATTACAGGCCTTAATGAAAAACTGTTTTTT
v_call: TRBV3-1/TRBV3-2; cdr3_length: 13; d_call: NA; j_call: TRBJ1-5; clone_size: NA; cdr3_aa: CASSQEGNQPQHF; cdr3_nt: TGTGCCAGCAGCCAAGAGGGCAATCAGCCCCAGCATTTT
v_call: TRBV25-1; cdr3_length: 16; d_call: TRBD1; j_call: TRBJ1-3; clone_size: NA; cdr3_aa: CASSESRGRFGNTIYF; cdr3_nt: TGTGCCAGCAGTGAGAGCAGGGGGCGTTTTGGAAACACCATATATTTT
v_call: TRBV2; cdr3_length: 12; d_call: NA; j_call: TRBJ2-5; clone_size: many; cdr3_aa: CASRTGEETQYF; cdr3_nt: TGTGCCAGCCGGACTGGAGAAGAGACCCAGTACTTC
v_call: TRBV29-1; cdr3_length: 12; d_call: NA; j_call: TRBJ2-5; clone_size: NA; cdr3_aa: CSVVQGQETQYF; cdr3_nt: TGCAGCGTTGTGCAGGGGCAAGAGACCCAGTACTTC